The 28 T cell receptor beta chains presented below share a single source sample, sequenced in a study of PD-1 blockade in classical Hodgkin lymphoma. Time point described: newly diagnosed, previously untreated cHL patient sample. Sequenced by immunoSEQ multiplex PCR; TCRdb stores in-frame clones only, minus some. This sample has 70,000 or so clones, with roughly 93% found just once. The source material was peripheral blood mononuclear cells (PBMCs). The receptor set was obtained from a human donor with classical Hodgkin lymphoma.

The chain couples TRBV5-1 to TRBJ2-1, with a tentative D call TRBD2 (7 bases). Germline lookup yields CDR1 SGHRS and CDR2 YFSETQ. The CDR3 sequence is 16 residues long. Trimming stripped 4 bases from V and 8 bases from J, with 22 bases between. CDR3 DNA: TGCGCCAGCAGCCACGGGCCCCCTAGGGGGGGGGATGAGCAGTTCTTC. It translates to CASSHGPPRGGDEQFF. Variable domain in full (rest from reference TRBV5-1 and TRBJ2-1): KAGVTQTPRYLIKTRGQQVTLSCSPISGHRSVSWYQQTPGQGLQFLFEYFSETQRNKGNFPGRFSGRQFSNSRSEMNVSTLELGDSALYLCASSHGPPRGGDEQFFGPGTRLTVL.

The CDR3 here is CASSYYSGNTIYF. DNA of the CDR3: TGTGCCAGCAGTTACTATTCGGGAAACACCATATATTTT. V usage is TRBV6-5 and J usage is TRBJ1-3; D gene unclear. Trimming left V 1 base short and J 4 bases short, with 5 bases between. CDR1 MNHEY and CDR2 SVGAGI come from the germline V gene. This CDR3 spans 13 amino acids.

V usage is TRBV7-2 and J usage is TRBJ2-6; 7 nucleotides match TRBD2. V was clipped by 5 bases and J by 0 bases; unmatched bases: 4. From germline, CDR1 is SGHTA and CDR2 FQGNSA. The CDR3 spans 16 residues. The CDR3 DNA reads as TGTGCCAGCAGCCCGCGGGGGTTCTCTGGGGCCAACGTCCTGACTTTC. It codes for CASSPRGFSGANVLTF.

The chain combines TRBV5-6 with TRBJ1-1, with no clear D. This CDR3 comprises 14 residues. V was cut by 4 bases and J by 1 base, with 11 bases left in between. Germline V gives CDR1 SGHDT, CDR2 YYEEEE. The CDR3 region is CASSHTDGNTEAFF. For the CDR3, the DNA is TGTGCCAGCAGCCACACCGACGGGAACACTGAAGCTTTCTTT.

The rearrangement joins TRBV28 to TRBJ2-2, with 7 bases lining up with TRBD1. V lost 5 bases and J lost 7; bases outside the gene matches: 7. This CDR3 spans 14 amino acids. Looked up from germline, CDR1 is MDHEN and CDR2 is SYDVKM. Here the CDR3 reads CASSEGGLYGELFF. The CDR3 DNA reads TGTGCCAGCAGTGAAGGGGGCTTATACGGGGAGCTGTTTTTT.

The chain links TRBV27 to TRBJ2-1; D is unresolved. Trimming removed 6 bases from V and 4 bases from J, with 7 bases in between. Germline V CDR1 and CDR2: MNHEY, SMNVEV (reference sequence). This CDR3 comprises 12 residues. This CDR3 reads CASSLNYNEQFF. The CDR3 DNA is TGTGCCAGCAGCCTAAATTACAATGAGCAGTTCTTC.

This chain links TRBV12-5 with TRBJ1-6; D ambiguous. Germline V gene data show CDR1 as LGHNT and CDR2 as FRNRAP. Trimming left V 1 base short and J 9 bases short, with 7 bases between. The CDR3 runs 13 residues. The CDR3 region is CASGLGKGSPLHF. As DNA, the CDR3 is TGTGCTAGTGGTTTGGGTAAAGGTTCACCCCTCCACTTT.

The J gene is TRBJ1-4, the V gene TRBV23-1, with a possible D match to TRBD1 (5 bases). TRBV23-1 is an ORF for which the function is uncertain. The CDR3 is 14 residues long. Trimming removed 6 bases at V and 4 bases at J, with 12 bases between. CDR3 in DNA: TGCGCCAGCAGCCTCTGGGGGAGTAATGAAAAACTGTTTTTT. Amino acids: CASSLWGSNEKLFF.

J is TRBJ2-5 and V is TRBV18; D is ambiguous. This CDR3 has 14 amino acids. Trimming cost V 5 bases and J 2 bases, with 12 bases left between them. Germline V gene sequence: CDR1 KGHSH, CDR2 LQKENI. The DNA for the CDR3 is TGTGCCAGCTCATTAGGGCAGTCTCAAGAGACCCAGTACTTC. Its protein product is CASSLGQSQETQYF.

The gene calls are TRBV19 and TRBJ1-5; D call uncertain. The CDR3 is 16 residues long. Trimming took off 5 bases at V and 0 bases at J, with 14 bases between the two ends. Germline CDR1 reads LNHDA; CDR2 reads SQIVND (reference sequence). CDR3 in amino acids: CASSRASELSNQPQHF. The DNA of the CDR3 is TGTGCCAGTAGTCGGGCCTCGGAACTTAGCAATCAGCCCCAGCATTTT.

V and J are TRBV5-6 and TRBJ2-2; TRBD2 agrees at 9 bases. Per germline, CDR1 SGHDT and CDR2 YYEEEE. The CDR3 covers 15 residues. V was pared by 2 bases and J by 8 bases, with 7 bases of the junction left unmatched. The CDR3 spells CASSFSGSGAGELFF. The CDR3, as DNA: TGTGCCAGCAGCTTTAGCGGGAGCGGGGCGGGGGAGCTGTTTTTT.

CDR3 protein: CASSPSGNTEAFF. CDR3 bases: TGTGCCAGCAGCCCGTCAGGGAACACTGAAGCTTTCTTT. This chain links TRBV7-9 with TRBJ1-1, with D hard to call. CDR1 SEHNR and CDR2 FQNEAQ come from the germline V gene (reference sequence). V lost 5 bases, J lost 1 base, and 8 bases lay in between. The CDR3 is made up of 13 amino acids. The whole variable domain, remainder taken from reference TRBV7-9 and TRBJ1-1, is DTGVSQNPRHKITKRGQNVTFRCDPISEHNRLYWYRQTLGQGPEFLTYFQNEAQLEKSRLLSDRFSAERPKGSFSTLEIQRTEQGDSAMYLCASSPSGNTEAFFGQGTRLTVV.

The CDR3 nucleotides read TGCGCCAGCAGCTTGCTGGGCAGGGGATCGGGGGAGCTGTTTTTT. Its translation is CASSLLGRGSGELFF. The chain is built from TRBV5-1 and TRBJ2-2; weak D call: TRBD1 (6 bases). The CDR3 length is 15 residues. Trimming pared 1 base from V and 8 bases from J, leaving 15 bases between. Germline V gives CDR1 SGHRS, CDR2 YFSETQ.

This clone has just one count. This rearrangement joins TRBV19 to TRBJ1-5, with D maybe TRBD1 (5 bases). Germline V lookup: CDR1 LNHDA, CDR2 SQIVND (reference sequence). Trimming shortened V by 5 bases and J by 0 bases, and 11 bases separated the two germline ends. The CDR3 has 15 amino acids. CDR3 DNA sequence: TGTGCCAGTAGTCGTTTGGACAATAGCAATCAGCCCCAGCATTTT. Its protein product is CASSRLDNSNQPQHF. Based on the CDR3 plus reference TRBV19 and TRBJ1-5, the full variable domain is DGGITQSPKYLFRKEGQNVTLSCEQNLNHDAMYWYRQDPGQGLRLIYYSQIVNDFQKGDIAEGYSVSREKKESFPLTVTSAQKNPTAFYLCASSRLDNSNQPQHFGDGTRLSIL.

This chain joins TRBV5-1 and TRBJ1-1; TRBD1 aligns across 7 bases. The CDR3 loop spans 18 amino acids. Per the germline V gene, CDR1 is SGHRS and CDR2 is YFSETQ. After removal of 1 base from V and 5 bases from J, the junction contained 17 bases not matched to a gene. As DNA, the CDR3 is TGCGCCAGCAGCTTGTCTTCGGGGTCTTCGCCAGGGGGGACTGAAGCTTTCTTT. It encodes CASSLSSGSSPGGTEAFF.

The chain carries TRBV21-1 and TRBJ1-1. TRBV21-1 corresponds to a pseudogene. The CDR3 runs to 16 residues. CDR3 coding DNA: TGTGCCAGCACCCACCGTGGAAGGGCGGGGGACACTGAAGCTTTCTTT. Protein sequence: CASTHRGRAGDTEAFF.

This clone was detected only once. The chain combines TRBV5-1 with TRBJ2-5, with 13 bases matching TRBD2. CDR1 is SGHRS, CDR2 YFSETQ, per germline. V gave up 3 bases and J gave up 7 bases; unmatched junction bases: 9. The CDR3 is 16 residues long. CDR3 bases: TGCGCCAGCAGCTGGGGGACTAGCGGGGCTTCCTGGACCCAGTACTTC. Protein product: CASSWGTSGASWTQYF.

This chain uses TRBV7-2 with TRBJ1-3, with 9 nucleotides matching TRBD1. V shed 3 bases and J 3 bases; nucleotides not matched to a gene: 6. Germline V gene lookup returns CDR1 SGHTA and CDR2 FQGNSA. The CDR3 has 16 residues. The CDR3 spells CASSFSRDRVGNTIYF. The CDR3 DNA sequence: TGTGCCAGCAGCTTCTCCCGGGACAGGGTTGGAAACACCATATATTTT.

This sequence joins TRBV5-4 and TRBJ2-5; 9 bases line up with TRBD2. The V segment lost 2 bases and the J segment 6 bases; nucleotides outside the gene matches: 14. The CDR3 spans 17 residues. Germline V lookup: CDR1 SGHNT, CDR2 YYREEE (reference sequence). CDR3 protein: CASSFLSGGANVKTQYF. The CDR3 DNA is TGTGCCAGCAGCTTTCTTAGCGGGGGTGCAAATGTGAAGACCCAGTACTTC.

V gene TRBV5-1 combines with J gene TRBJ1-5; D is ambiguous. Germline lookup yields CDR1 SGHRS and CDR2 YFSETQ. V lost 0 bases and J 0 bases, leaving 13 bases between the germline ends. The CDR3 spans 17 residues. The CDR3 region has the DNA TGCGCCAGCAGCTTGGGGGTTTGGCAGGATAGCAATCAGCCCCAGCATTTT. Translated, it gives CASSLGVWQDSNQPQHF.

This sequence joins TRBV6-6 and TRBJ1-2, with D possibly matching TRBD1 (6 bases). Germline V gives CDR1 MNHNY, CDR2 SVGAGI (reference sequence). This CDR3 contains 16 residues. Trimming removed 2 bases at V and 4 bases at J, with 17 bases between. CDR3: CASSYPPTQGFYGYTF. The CDR3 coding sequence is TGTGCCAGCAGTTACCCCCCCACACAGGGCTTCTATGGCTACACCTTC.

The chain has TRBV11-2 and TRBJ2-5, with D perhaps assigned TRBD1 or TRBD2 (6 bases each). This CDR3 spans 15 amino acids. CDR1 and CDR2 (germline): SGHAT, FQNNGV. V dropped 3 bases and J dropped 4 bases, with 15 bases sitting between them. The CDR3 DNA follows: TGTGCCAGCAGCTTCTCTCGGGGGCTGGGAGAGACCCAGTACTTC. Translation: CASSFSRGLGETQYF. The variable domain in full, completed from reference TRBV11-2 and TRBJ2-5, reads EAGVAQSPRYKIIEKRQSVAFWCNPISGHATLYWYQQILGQGPKLLIQFQNNGVVDDSQLPKDRFSAERLKGVDSTLKIQPAKLEDSAVYLCASSFSRGLGETQYFGPGTRLLVL.

The chain carries TRBV10-3 and TRBJ1-3, with D hard to call. Germline loops: CDR1 ENHRY, CDR2 SYGVKD. The CDR3 length is 15 residues. Trimming removed 0 bases at V and 2 bases at J, with 8 bases between. CDR3: CAISESRLTGNTIYF. The CDR3 DNA reads as TGTGCCATCAGTGAGTCGCGGCTGACTGGAAACACCATATATTTT.

The J gene is TRBJ2-2, the V gene TRBV5-1; 7 bases are a match to TRBD2. V trimming: 3 bases; J trimming: 6 bases; junction bases outside the gene matches: 8. CDR3 length equals 15 residues. The germline V gene has CDR1 SGHRS and CDR2 YFSETQ. This CDR3 reads CASSYTSARAGELFF. CDR3 bases: TGCGCCAGCAGCTATACTAGCGCCCGGGCCGGGGAGCTGTTTTTT. The entire variable domain, with the rest obtained from reference TRBV5-1 and TRBJ2-2, is as follows: KAGVTQTPRYLIKTRGQQVTLSCSPISGHRSVSWYQQTPGQGLQFLFEYFSETQRNKGNFPGRFSGRQFSNSRSEMNVSTLELGDSALYLCASSYTSARAGELFFGEGSRLTVL.

The V gene is TRBV7-9, the J gene TRBJ1-5, with D unclear. Germline V gene sequence: CDR1 SEHNR, CDR2 FQNEAQ (reference sequence). V gave up 2 bases and J gave up 4 bases, with 9 bases separating them. CDR3 length equals 14 residues. The CDR3: CASSLTEGNQPQHF. In nucleotides, the CDR3 is TGTGCCAGCAGCTTAACTGAGGGTAATCAGCCCCAGCATTTT.

This chain uses TRBV28 with TRBJ2-1, with 13 bases that match TRBD2. Germline V gene sequence: CDR1 MDHEN, CDR2 SYDVKM. The CDR3 is 17 amino acids. Unmatched junction bases numbered 8, after V lost 4 bases and J lost 5 bases. CDR3 in amino acids: CASSSILGLAGDNEQFF. The DNA of the CDR3 is TGTGCCAGCAGTTCCATTCTTGGACTAGCGGGGGACAATGAGCAGTTCTTC. Looking up the rest from reference TRBV28 and TRBJ2-1 gives the full variable domain: DVKVTQSSRYLVKRTGEKVFLECVQDMDHENMFWYRQDPGLGLRLIYFSYDVKMKEKGDIPEGYSVSREKKERFSLILESASTNQTSMYLCASSSILGLAGDNEQFFGPGTRLTVL.

To note about this clone: The germline gene is not matched at one end of the junction; a read error may be the cause. The chain uses TRBV30 and TRBJ2-7; D tentatively fits TRBD1 or TRBD2 (6 bases each). The CDR3 loop spans 16 amino acids. CDR1 is GTSNPN, CDR2 SVGIG, per germline (reference sequence). The CDR3 protein is CAWRGKQAPLTYEQYF. The CDR3, as DNA: TGTGCGTGGAGGGGGAAACAGGCACCACTAACCTACGAGCAGTACTTC.

This chain connects TRBV18 to TRBJ1-5, with D possibly matching TRBD1 (6 bases). CDR1 and CDR2 from the germline V gene are KGHSH and LQKENI. Trimming cost V 5 bases and J 5 bases, with 10 bases left between them. The CDR3 runs 13 residues. CDR3 bases: TGTGCCAGCTCAGGGGGCGGTGATCAGCCCCAGCATTTT. Translating gives CASSGGGDQPQHF.